Each of the 9 T cell receptor beta chains below was sequenced from the same sample in a study of cytomegalovirus exposure and HLA in healthy donors. Primers: 60 Vbeta forward and 13 Jbeta reverse. Data came from immunoSEQ multiplex PCR; TCRdb stores just in-frame clones and leaves some out. Among about 64,000 clones listed, about 60% were seen once. Sequenced input: PBMCs. These receptors were collected from a woman aged 45-60 years in good health and CMV-seronegative.

The chain links TRBV5-1 to TRBJ2-2; D may match TRBD1 or TRBD2 (5 bases each). This CDR3 is 15 amino acids long. The V end lost 4 bases, the J end lost 4 bases, and 14 bases lay between the germline ends. Germline loops: CDR1 SGHRS, CDR2 YFSETQ. In nucleotides, the CDR3 is TGCGCCAGCAGCATGGGGGTCTCGGGCACCGGGGAGCTGTTTTTT. Amino acids: CASSMGVSGTGELFF.

V usage is TRBV27 and J usage is TRBJ1-5; no clear D. Germline V CDR1 and CDR2: MNHEY, SMNVEV (reference sequence). V was trimmed by 3 bases and J by 2 bases, leaving 11 bases between them. The CDR3 contains 15 residues. Here the CDR3 DNA reads TGTGCCAGCAGTTTTGGAGGGTTTGGCAATCAGCCCCAGCATTTT. This gives the protein CASSFGGFGNQPQHF.

The rearrangement joins TRBV5-4 to TRBJ1-2, with 11 bases that match TRBD1. CDR1 is SGHNT, CDR2 YYREEE, per germline (reference sequence). V was pared by 1 base and J by 7 bases, with 9 bases of the junction left unmatched. CDR3 size: 16 residues. The CDR3 DNA sequence: TGTGCCAGCAGCTTGTCGGGGACAGGGGGAAGGATTGGCTACACCTTC. This gives the protein CASSLSGTGGRIGYTF.

The chain has TRBV23-1 and TRBJ2-5, with D tentatively TRBD1 (5 bases). TRBV23-1 is an ORF, with its function uncertain. The CDR3 loop spans 15 amino acids. V shed 8 bases and J shed 2 bases, with 18 bases lying between them. CDR3 loop: CASPTRAANQETQYF. The CDR3 DNA is TGCGCCAGCCCGACCAGGGCGGCTAATCAAGAGACCCAGTACTTC.

V usage is TRBV4-1 and J usage is TRBJ2-5; 12 nucleotides align to TRBD1. Per the germline V gene, CDR1 is MGHRA and CDR2 is YSYEKL. Losses at the gene ends were 4 bases for V and 5 bases for J; bases not matched to a gene: 8. The CDR3 contains 16 residues. CDR3 loop: CASSPRDRGRGETQYF. The CDR3 coding sequence is TGCGCCAGCAGCCCACGGGACAGGGGGCGTGGGGAGACCCAGTACTTC.

The gene calls are TRBV2 and TRBJ2-3; the D is unclear. In germline, CDR1 is SNHLY, CDR2 FYNNEI. The CDR3 length is 15 residues. V was clipped by 1 base and J by 5 bases, with 13 bases between them. The CDR3 nucleotides are TGTGCCAGCAGTGAAGGACTCCCGCTGGTAGATACGCAGTATTTT. Translating gives CASSEGLPLVDTQYF.

The CDR3 loop reads CASRLSDRGEFSGANVLTF. In DNA, the CDR3 is TGTGCCAGCAGACTATCAGACAGGGGGGAATTCTCTGGGGCCAACGTCCTGACTTTC. The V gene is TRBV28, the J gene TRBJ2-6; 9 nucleotides line up with TRBD1. Germline V gene data show CDR1 as MDHEN and CDR2 as SYDVKM. This CDR3 is built from 19 residues. The J segment lost 0 bases and the V segment lost 6 bases, leaving 12 bases of the junction unmatched.

V and J are TRBV28 and TRBJ2-3; D is unclear. With 6 bases removed from V and 1 base from J, the gap between germline ends came to 11 bases. Per the germline V gene, CDR1 is MDHEN and CDR2 is SYDVKM. The CDR3 consists of 14 residues. The DNA for the CDR3 is TGTGCCAGCAGCCCCCGGCAGGGCACAGATACGCAGTATTTT. Its translation is CASSPRQGTDTQYF.

This rearrangement joins TRBV5-4 to TRBJ2-3; 9 bases fit TRBD2. J lost 0 bases, V lost 4 bases, and 3 bases had no gene match. Per the germline V gene, CDR1 is SGHNT and CDR2 is YYREEE (reference sequence). The CDR3 is made up of 15 amino acids. CDR3 protein: CASSPTSGSTDTQYF. The CDR3 DNA reads TGTGCCAGCAGCCCAACTAGCGGGAGCACAGATACGCAGTATTTT.